Presented here are 30 T cell receptor beta chains from one specimen sequenced in a study of blood T cells in healthy people across ages. Alongside a J-beta primer mix, a sample-barcoded 5' primer served in a second PCR lasting roughly 7 to 12 cycles. TCRdb called the 5' RACE reads again in MiXCR, with one record for every CDR3 protein. The table lists roughly 860,000 distinct CDR3 sequences, around two thirds of them singletons. Sequenced input: blood. The source of these receptors is a man aged 25-45 years in good health.

The chain employs TRBV24-1 and TRBJ2-3; either TRBD1 or TRBD2 may supply D (5 bases each). CDR1 is KGHDR, CDR2 SFDVKD, per germline. Between the trimmed V and J ends, which lost 1 base and 1 base, there was a span of 11 bases. This CDR3 contains 16 residues. CDR3 sequence: CATSDLPGPGTDTQYF. The CDR3 nucleotides are TGTGCCACCAGTGATTTACCGGGACCGGGCACAGATACGCAGTATTTT.

The DNA for the CDR3 is TGCGCCAGCAGCCGAGAACCGGGGGTAGGCCACGAGCAGTACTTC. Residues: CASSREPGVGHEQYF. The J gene is TRBJ2-7, the V gene TRBV4-3, with a possible D match to TRBD2 (6 bases). The CDR3 runs 15 residues. The V gene's germline CDR1 is LGHNA and CDR2 YSLEER. The V gene lost 4 bases and the J gene lost 5 bases, with 18 bases spanning the gap.

The genes are TRBV24-1 and TRBJ2-1; 8 bases align to TRBD1. This CDR3 region has 16 residues. Trimming removed 10 bases from V and 4 bases from J; junction bases left unmatched: 14. Germline CDR1 and CDR2: KGHDR and SFDVKD. CDR3 in DNA: TGTGCCACGGGGCAACCTGGACAGGGCCTATACAATGAGCAGTTCTTC. This translates into CATGQPGQGLYNEQFF.

V gene TRBV9 combines with J gene TRBJ2-1, with no clear D. Deletions cut 0 bases from V and 0 bases from J, with 10 bases between. Germline CDR1 SGDLS, CDR2 YYNGEE. The CDR3 is made up of 16 amino acids. The CDR3 DNA reads as TGTGCCAGCAGCGTAGGAGAGCTGAGCTCCTACAATGAGCAGTTCTTC. It specifies CASSVGELSSYNEQFF.

V is TRBV12-3 or TRBV12-4 and J is TRBJ2-7; D gene unclear. The CDR3 is 12 amino acids. Trimming pared 3 bases from V and 5 bases from J, leaving 8 bases between. The CDR3 region is CASSLYADEQYF. CDR3 coding DNA: TGTGCCAGCAGTTTGTACGCAGACGAGCAGTACTTC.

The V and J genes are TRBV20-1 and TRBJ2-3; tentative D call: TRBD2 (5 bases). Trimming pared 3 bases from V and 2 bases from J, leaving 15 bases between. The CDR3 runs to 15 residues. Germline CDR1 is DFQATT and CDR2 is SNEGSKA (reference sequence). This chain's CDR3 is CSARELAPHTDTQYF. CDR3 sequence (DNA): TGCAGTGCTAGGGAGCTAGCCCCGCACACAGATACGCAGTATTTT.

V gene TRBV6-5 combines with J gene TRBJ2-1; 8 bases map to TRBD1. Germline CDR1 reads MNHEY; CDR2 reads SVGAGI. The CDR3 has 16 amino acids. V dropped 2 bases and J dropped 5; count of bases not matched to a gene: 8. The CDR3 region is CASSYLGQGSHNEQFF. CDR3 sequence (DNA): TGTGCCAGCAGTTACCTCGGACAGGGATCCCACAATGAGCAGTTCTTC.

The chain is built from TRBV28 and TRBJ2-4; 11 bases are shared with TRBD2. Matching the DNA end better, TRBJ2-7 makes the J call doubtful. From germline, CDR1 is MDHEN and CDR2 SYDVKM. The CDR3 extends over 14 amino acids. CDR3 amino acids: CATGLAVVGDEQYF. The CDR3 nucleotides read TGTGCCACGGGACTAGCGGTGGTGGGTGACGAGCAGTACTTC.

To note about this clonotype: The junction and the germline gene differ at one end; a read error may be behind it. V and J are TRBV5-1 and TRBJ2-3; 8 bases align to TRBD2. Germline V gene lookup returns CDR1 SGHRS and CDR2 YFSETQ. The CDR3 spans 17 residues. CDR3 sequence: CASSLGSSGKSTDRQYF. In DNA form, the CDR3 reads TGCGCCAGCAGCTTGGGTAGTAGCGGGAAAAGCACAGATAGGCAGTATTTT.

A few counts support this clonotype. The chain couples TRBV20-1 to TRBJ2-1; 12 bases map to TRBD2. J gave up 9 bases and V 6 bases, and 6 bases lay outside the gene matches. The CDR3 has 13 residues. Germline values: CDR1 DFQATT, CDR2 SNEGSKA (reference sequence). The CDR3, as DNA: TGCAGTGCCACGCGGACTAGCGGGGTTGAGCAGTTCTTC. The encoded protein is CSATRTSGVEQFF.

The V gene is TRBV6-5, the J gene TRBJ1-5, with 9 bases aligning to TRBD1. Per the germline V gene, CDR1 is MNHEY and CDR2 is SVGAGI. The CDR3 has 14 amino acids. Trimming took 6 bases from V and 4 from J; bases not matched to a gene: 4. The CDR3 loop is CASRNRGRNQPQHF. In nucleotides, the CDR3 is TGTGCCAGCAGAAACAGGGGGCGGAATCAGCCCCAGCATTTT.

This clonotype came up many times. This rearrangement joins TRBV11-1 to TRBJ1-1, with 8 bases that match TRBD1. The CDR3 totals 16 residues. Trimming at V came to 2 bases and at J to 0 bases, leaving 5 bases not matched to a gene. Per germline, CDR1 SGHAT and CDR2 FQDESV (reference sequence). The CDR3 nucleotides are TGTGCCAGCAGCTTACGACAGGGGAGCATGAACACTGAAGCTTTCTTT. Translation: CASSLRQGSMNTEAFF.

This chain uses TRBV11-1 with TRBJ1-2; D gene uncertain. The CDR3 has 13 amino acids. Trimming pared 5 bases from V and 8 bases from J, leaving 15 bases between. Germline V gene sequence: CDR1 SGHAT, CDR2 FQDESV (reference sequence). The CDR3 reads CASSPTKYAGYTF. For the CDR3, the DNA is TGTGCCAGCAGCCCAACAAAATACGCGGGCTACACCTTC.

This clonotype was observed a few times. The CDR3 DNA reads TGTGCCAGCAGGCTGGGGGGAGAGCAGTACTTC. Protein product: CASRLGGEQYF. This sequence joins TRBV12-3 or TRBV12-4 and TRBJ2-7, with D maybe TRBD2 (6 bases). Between the trimmed V and J ends, which lost 6 bases and 7 bases, there was a span of 10 bases. This CDR3 spans 11 amino acids.

This clonotype was seen a handful of times. The J gene is TRBJ2-5, the V gene TRBV27, with D possibly matching TRBD1 (6 bases). Per the germline V gene, CDR1 is MNHEY and CDR2 is SMNVEV (reference sequence). The CDR3 has 14 amino acids. V was cut by 5 bases and J by 5 bases, with 15 bases left in between. The CDR3 DNA reads as TGTGCCAGCAGTCTCACAGGGTCCGGGGAGACCCAGTACTTC. Translation gives CASSLTGSGETQYF.

The V gene is TRBV27, the J gene TRBJ2-2; 12 bases line up with TRBD1. Germline V gene lookup returns CDR1 MNHEY and CDR2 SMNVEV (reference sequence). The CDR3 has 18 residues. V lost 6 bases to trimming and J lost 2 bases; unmatched junction nucleotides: 10. The CDR3 is CASSRRGTGGINTGELFF. DNA for the CDR3: TGTGCCAGCAGCCGCCGGGGGACAGGGGGCATAAACACCGGGGAGCTGTTTTTT.

The V and J genes are TRBV7-2 and TRBJ1-4, with D possibly being TRBD1 (6 bases). V lost 1 base and J 3 bases, leaving 15 bases between the germline ends. The CDR3 has 17 amino acids. The germline gives CDR1 SGHTA, CDR2 FQGNSA. Here the CDR3 reads CASSLGPQGASNEKLFF. CDR3 bases: TGTGCCAGCAGCTTAGGCCCACAGGGTGCGTCTAATGAAAAACTGTTTTTT.

The CDR3 here is CASREQLGEQYF. The CDR3 DNA is TGTGCCAGCAGAGAACAGCTGGGGGAGCAGTACTTC. The V gene is TRBV2, the J gene TRBJ2-1; D is ambiguous. TRBJ2-7 explains the end of the DNA better; the J call may be wrong. The CDR3 extends over 12 amino acids. In germline, CDR1 is SNHLY, CDR2 FYNNEI.

This chain joins TRBV15 and TRBJ2-5; 7 bases align to TRBD1. Germline assignment: CDR1 LNHNV and CDR2 YYDKDF (reference sequence). CDR3 length: 16 amino acids. V trimming: 2 bases; J trimming: 2 bases; junction bases outside the gene matches: 8. The CDR3 loop reads CATSRSTGLGQETQYF. The CDR3 DNA sequence: TGTGCCACCAGCAGATCGACAGGGTTGGGACAAGAGACCCAGTACTTC.

The CDR3 region has the DNA TGTGCCAGCGGCCGACCTGAGGACAGGGTTATTAACGAGCAGTACTTC. This translates into CASGRPEDRVINEQYF. This chain joins TRBV7-2 and TRBJ2-7, with 8 bases aligning to TRBD1. CDR1 and CDR2 (germline): SGHTA, FQGNSA. The CDR3 runs 16 residues. J lost 5 bases, V lost 8 bases, and 17 bases had no gene match. Full variable domain (outside the CDR3, taken from reference TRBV7-2 and TRBJ2-7): GAGVSQSPSNKVTEKGKDVELRCDPISGHTALYWYRQSLGQGLEFLIYFQGNSAPDKSGLPSDRFSAERTGGSVSTLTIQRTQQEDSAVYLCASGRPEDRVINEQYFGPGTRLTVT.

This clonotype showed up just once. The V and J genes are TRBV7-9 and TRBJ2-5, with D unresolved. TRBJ2-7 explains the end of the DNA better; the J call may be wrong. Germline lookup yields CDR1 SEHNR and CDR2 FQNEAQ (reference sequence). CDR3 size: 12 residues. The CDR3 DNA sequence: TGTGCCAGCAGCTTAGCCGTGTCCGAGCAGTACTTC. Residues: CASSLAVSEQYF.

The chain uses TRBV20-1 and TRBJ2-1; D gene ambiguous. Deletions cut 6 bases from V and 0 bases from J, with 15 bases between. Germline V lookup: CDR1 DFQATT, CDR2 SNEGSKA (reference sequence). The CDR3 covers 15 residues. CDR3 sequence: CSAPHSANSYNEQFF. Here the CDR3 DNA reads TGCAGTGCACCCCACTCTGCTAACTCCTACAATGAGCAGTTCTTC.

This clonotype was recorded at least ten times. The chain is built from TRBV29-1 and TRBJ2-5; 8 bases line up with TRBD1. V shed 3 bases and J 4 bases; nucleotides not matched to a gene: 1. The germline gives CDR1 SQVTM, CDR2 ANQGSEA. The CDR3 totals 12 residues. The CDR3, as DNA: TGCAGCGTTGACAGGGGGCGAGAGACCCAGTACTTC. It codes for CSVDRGRETQYF.

V usage is TRBV5-1 and J usage is TRBJ2-1, with 11 bases aligning to TRBD2. The V gene end was trimmed by 4 bases and the J gene end by 5 bases; junction bases not matched to a gene: 2. CDR3 length: 14 residues. The germline V gene encodes CDR1 SGHRS and CDR2 YFSETQ. Here the CDR3 reads CASSPTSGNNEQFF. CDR3 sequence (DNA): TGCGCCAGCAGCCCGACTAGCGGGAACAATGAGCAGTTCTTC.

This clonotype has more than one count but fewer than ten. The CDR3 reads CASSQSSGFGYTF. The CDR3 DNA sequence: TGTGCCAGCAGCCAAAGCTCAGGGTTTGGCTACACCTTC. The V and J genes are TRBV9 and TRBJ1-2; maybe TRBD1 (5 bases). The length of the CDR3 is 13 residues. V was trimmed by 4 bases and J by 7 bases, leaving 14 bases between them. Germline CDR1 SGDLS, CDR2 YYNGEE.

The chain combines TRBV25-1 with TRBJ2-7, with 10 bases that match TRBD1. V lost 2 bases, J lost 6 bases, and 4 bases stayed unmatched. The length of the CDR3 is 14 residues. Germline V gives CDR1 MGHDK, CDR2 SYGVNS. The DNA of the CDR3 is TGTGCCAGCAGTGAAGTAGGGGACAGGGGCGAGCAGTACTTC. Protein product: CASSEVGDRGEQYF.

V is TRBV15 and J is TRBJ1-1; possibly TRBD1 for D (5 bases). Between the trimmed V and J ends, which lost 2 bases and 3 bases, there was a span of 13 bases. Germline V lookup: CDR1 LNHNV, CDR2 YYDKDF (reference sequence). This CDR3 region has 15 residues. The CDR3 nucleotides are TGTGCCACCAGCAGACTACCGGGACGTGACACTGAAGCTTTCTTT. It translates to CATSRLPGRDTEAFF.

This sequence joins TRBV6-2 or TRBV6-3 and TRBJ2-1; TRBD1 might be the D (6 bases). Germline assignment: CDR1 MNHEY and CDR2 SVGEGT. Trimming cost V 0 bases and J 4 bases, with 13 bases left between them. This CDR3 region has 16 residues. This CDR3 reads CASSYSSNRAYNEQFF. The CDR3 nucleotides read TGTGCCAGCAGTTACTCGTCCAACAGGGCATACAATGAGCAGTTCTTC.

This clonotype was seen a handful of times. This chain joins TRBV7-6 and TRBJ1-6, with D unresolved. This CDR3 contains 14 residues. V was pared by 3 bases and J by 10 bases, with 13 bases between. Germline CDR1 is SGHVS and CDR2 is FNYEAQ. The CDR3 loop is CASSLGGFESPLHF. CDR3 nucleotide sequence: TGTGCCAGCAGCTTGGGCGGGTTTGAGTCACCCCTCCACTTT.

This clonotype was counted once. The V gene is TRBV29-1, the J gene TRBJ2-7; maybe TRBD1 (6 bases). CDR3 length: 12 amino acids. Germline V gives CDR1 SQVTM, CDR2 ANQGSEA. V lost 6 bases and J lost 3, with 12 bases in between. CDR3 amino acids: CSVGDRRYEQYF. CDR3 nucleotides: TGCAGCGTAGGAGACAGGCGCTACGAGCAGTACTTC.